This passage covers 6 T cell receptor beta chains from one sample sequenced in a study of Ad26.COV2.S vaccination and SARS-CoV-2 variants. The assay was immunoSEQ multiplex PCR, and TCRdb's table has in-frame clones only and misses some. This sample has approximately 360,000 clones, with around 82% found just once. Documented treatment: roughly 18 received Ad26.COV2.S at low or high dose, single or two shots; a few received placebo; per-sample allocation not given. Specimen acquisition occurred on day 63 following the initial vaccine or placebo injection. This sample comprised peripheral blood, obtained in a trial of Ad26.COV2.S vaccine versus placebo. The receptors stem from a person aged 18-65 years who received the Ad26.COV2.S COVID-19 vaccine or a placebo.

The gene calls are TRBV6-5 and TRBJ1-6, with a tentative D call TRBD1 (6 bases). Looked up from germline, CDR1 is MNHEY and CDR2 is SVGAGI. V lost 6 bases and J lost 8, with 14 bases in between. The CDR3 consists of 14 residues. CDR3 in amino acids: CASRVTGLDSPLHF. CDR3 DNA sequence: TGTGCCAGCAGGGTAACAGGGTTGGATTCACCCCTCCACTTT.

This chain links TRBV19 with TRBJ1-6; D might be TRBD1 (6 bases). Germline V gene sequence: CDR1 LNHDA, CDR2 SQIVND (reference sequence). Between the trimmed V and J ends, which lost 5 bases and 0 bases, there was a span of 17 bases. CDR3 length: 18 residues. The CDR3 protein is CASSLKDSSLSYNSPLHF. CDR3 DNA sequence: TGTGCCAGTAGTCTCAAGGACAGTTCCCTCTCCTATAATTCACCCCTCCACTTT.

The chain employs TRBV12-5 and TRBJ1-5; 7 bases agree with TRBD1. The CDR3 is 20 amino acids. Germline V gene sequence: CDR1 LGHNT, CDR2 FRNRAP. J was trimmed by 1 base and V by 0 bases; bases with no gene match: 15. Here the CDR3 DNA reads TGTGCTAGTGGTTTGGTAGGGGTTCCCGGGGACAGATGGAGCAATCAGCCCCAGCATTTT. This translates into CASGLVGVPGDRWSNQPQHF.

The DNA of the CDR3 is TGTGCCAGCGATAGGGGGGGCACCGGGGAGCTGTTTTTT. Its protein is CASDRGGTGELFF. V is TRBV2 and J is TRBJ2-2; weak D call: TRBD2 (7 bases). Per the germline V gene, CDR1 is SNHLY and CDR2 is FYNNEI. CDR3 length: 13 residues. V lost 8 bases and J 4 bases, leaving 11 bases between the germline ends.

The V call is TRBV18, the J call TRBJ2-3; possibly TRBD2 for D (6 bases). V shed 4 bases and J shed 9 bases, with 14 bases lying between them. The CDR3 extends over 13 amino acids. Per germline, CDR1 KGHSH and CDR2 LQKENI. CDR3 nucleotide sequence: TGTGCCAGCTCACGCGAGGCGGGGTACACGCAGTATTTT. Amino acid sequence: CASSREAGYTQYF.

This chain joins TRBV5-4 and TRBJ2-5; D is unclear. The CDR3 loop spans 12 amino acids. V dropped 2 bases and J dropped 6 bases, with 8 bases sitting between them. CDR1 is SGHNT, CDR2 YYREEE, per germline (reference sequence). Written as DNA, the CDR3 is TGTGCCAGCAGCTTACCTGAGAAGACCCAGTACTTC. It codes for CASSLPEKTQYF. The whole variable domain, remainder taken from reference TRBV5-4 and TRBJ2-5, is ETGVTQSPTHLIKTRGQQVTLRCSSQSGHNTVSWYQQALGQGPQFIFQYYREEENGRGNFPPRFSGLQFPNYSSELNVNALELDDSALYLCASSLPEKTQYFGPGTRLLVL.